These 6 T cell receptor beta chains came from one sample sequenced in a study of blood T cell repertoires in COVID-19. TCRdb keeps only in-frame clones here, not all; method: immunoSEQ multiplex PCR. This sample has approximately 210,000 clones, with approximately 90% found just once. Sequences were obtained from peripheral blood. The receptor set was obtained from a man aged 45-60 years with COVID-19, enrolled during active disease.

V usage is TRBV30 and J usage is TRBJ2-7, with a possible D match to TRBD1 (5 bases). This CDR3 has 14 residues. CDR1 is GTSNPN and CDR2 is SVGIG in the germline V gene (reference sequence). Trimming cost V 1 base and J 1 base, with 11 bases left between them. The CDR3 spells CAWSGQGISYEQYF. CDR3 nucleotides: TGTGCCTGGAGTGGGCAGGGAATTTCCTACGAGCAGTACTTC.

V usage is TRBV7-9 and J usage is TRBJ2-5, with 7 nucleotides matching TRBD2. The length of the CDR3 is 14 residues. Unmatched junction bases numbered 7, after V lost 6 bases and J lost 3 bases. Germline-derived CDR1 and CDR2 are SEHNR and FQNEAQ (reference sequence). The CDR3 nucleotides are TGTGCCAGCAGGACGGGGAGGGCCGAAGAGACCCAGTACTTC. Protein product: CASRTGRAEETQYF.

This clone was observed a single time. CDR3 bases: TGTGCCAGCAGCTCCCGGACAGGGGTAACAGATACGCAGTATTTT. Translated: CASSSRTGVTDTQYF. The rearrangement joins TRBV11-2 to TRBJ2-3, with 9 bases matching TRBD1. The ends lost 4 bases at V and 3 bases at J; junction bases unmatched: 5. Germline V gene lookup returns CDR1 SGHAT and CDR2 FQNNGV. The CDR3 contains 15 residues.

This clone was seen only once. The chain is built from TRBV7-6 and TRBJ1-1; D may be TRBD1 (5 bases). This CDR3 has 13 residues. Germline-derived CDR1 and CDR2 are SGHVS and FNYEAQ. V lost 4 bases, J lost 3 bases, and 9 bases lay in between. The CDR3 protein is CASSWGGDTEAFF. The CDR3 DNA is TGTGCCAGCAGCTGGGGGGGGGACACTGAAGCTTTCTTT.

V is TRBV5-1 and J is TRBJ2-7, with 8 bases lining up with TRBD2. Looked up from germline, CDR1 is SGHRS and CDR2 is YFSETQ. This CDR3 spans 15 amino acids. J gave up 4 bases and V 0 bases, and 6 bases lay outside the gene matches. The CDR3 spells CASSLAVAGIYEQYF. CDR3 coding DNA: TGCGCCAGCAGCTTGGCCGTAGCGGGAATATACGAGCAGTACTTC.

The chain is built from TRBV12-3 or TRBV12-4 and TRBJ2-5, with D tentatively TRBD1 (8 bases). Trimming shortened V by 7 bases and J by 5 bases, and 14 bases separated the two germline ends. This CDR3 is built from 13 residues. The CDR3 DNA sequence: TGTGCCAGCAACCTACAGGGGGGGGAGACCCAGTACTTC. This translates into CASNLQGGETQYF.